Listed below are T cell receptor beta chains from one sample, sequenced in a study of CD8+ T cells in alopecia areata. This table comes from immunoSEQ multiplex PCR, and its TCRdb copy is limited to in-frame clones, with some not included. The sample contains 110,000 to 150,000 clones, 45% to 65% of which appear only once. Specimen: CD8+ T cells sorted from blood, collected at week 4, from a patient treated with tofacitinib. The receptors come from a human donor with alopecia areata. Both conserved end residues are part of each CDR3. D genes are given only for firm matches. The size entry is marked missing in some rows and otherwise reads once, few, many or a size class.

J gene	V gene	D gene	clone size	CDR3 protein	CDR3 DNA
TRBJ2-7	TRBV7-9	NA	NA	CASEDSLSYEQYF	TGTGCCAGCGAGGACAGCCTAAGTTACGAGCAGTACTTC
TRBJ2-7	TRBV25-1	NA	NA	CASRGSRGGGSYEQYF	TGTGCCAGCAGGGGATCCCGAGGAGGGGGCTCCTACGAGCAGTACTTC
TRBJ2-7	TRBV13	NA	few	CASSPRTGRSYEQYF	TGTGCCAGCAGCCCCCGGACGGGACGTTCCTACGAGCAGTACTTC
TRBJ2-7	TRBV7-6	TRBD1	NA	CATSLASDRASSEQYF	TGTGCCACCAGCTTAGCCTCGGACAGGGCTAGTAGCGAGCAGTACTTC
TRBJ1-1	TRBV27	TRBD1	few	CASKRQGAFTEAFF	TGTGCCAGCAAACGACAGGGGGCTTTCACTGAAGCTTTCTTT
TRBJ1-3	TRBV29-1	NA	NA	CSVVGGGNTIYF	TGCAGCGTCGTTGGGGGAGGAAACACCATATATTTT
TRBJ1-1	TRBV6-5	NA	NA	CASSHPFGVNTEAFF	TGTGCCAGCAGTCACCCGTTTGGGGTGAACACTGAAGCTTTCTTT
TRBJ2-1	TRBV25-1	NA	NA	CASRVAGNVYNEQFF	TGTGCCAGCAGGGTTGCAGGCAACGTCTACAATGAGCAGTTCTTC
TRBJ2-1	TRBV11-2	NA	few	CASRLENEQFF	TGTGCCAGCAGGTTAGAGAATGAGCAGTTCTTC
TRBJ2-7	TRBV27	TRBD1	NA	CASRGTGPPYEQYF	TGTGCCAGCAGGGGGACAGGTCCACCCTACGAGCAGTACTTC
TRBJ2-6	TRBV7-9	TRBD2	NA	CASSLPWPSGAGANVLTF	TGTGCCAGCAGCTTACCCTGGCCTAGCGGGGCTGGGGCCAACGTCCTGACTTTC
TRBJ2-6	TRBV10-3	NA	NA	CAISDHRVAFGANVLTF	TGTGCCATCAGTGACCACAGGGTTGCCTTTGGGGCCAACGTCCTGACTTTC
TRBJ2-3	TRBV29-1	TRBD1	NA	CSVHRGVALTDTQYF	TGCAGCGTACACAGGGGCGTAGCCCTGACAGATACGCAGTATTTT
TRBJ2-1	TRBV27	NA	NA	CASSLLRGAKFF	TGTGCCAGCAGTTTACTACGGGGTGCGAAGTTCTTC
TRBJ2-7	TRBV30	NA	NA	CAWTWGDLGEQYF	TGTGCCTGGACCTGGGGGGATCTGGGCGAGCAGTACTTC
TRBJ2-2	TRBV13	TRBD2	NA	CASSFRLAGANTGELFF	TGTGCCAGCAGCTTCAGACTAGCGGGGGCCAACACCGGGGAGCTGTTTTTT